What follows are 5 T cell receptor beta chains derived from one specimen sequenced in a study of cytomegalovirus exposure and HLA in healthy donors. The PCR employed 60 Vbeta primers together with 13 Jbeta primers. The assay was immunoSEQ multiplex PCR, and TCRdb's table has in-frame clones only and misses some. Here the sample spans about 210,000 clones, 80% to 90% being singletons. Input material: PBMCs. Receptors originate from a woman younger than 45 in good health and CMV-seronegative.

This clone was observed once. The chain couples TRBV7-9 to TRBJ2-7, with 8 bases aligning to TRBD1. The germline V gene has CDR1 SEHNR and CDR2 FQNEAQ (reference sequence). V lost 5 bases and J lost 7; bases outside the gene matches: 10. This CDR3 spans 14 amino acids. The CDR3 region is CASSLRTGSWEQYF. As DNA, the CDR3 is TGTGCCAGCAGCCTCAGGACAGGGTCTTGGGAGCAGTACTTC.

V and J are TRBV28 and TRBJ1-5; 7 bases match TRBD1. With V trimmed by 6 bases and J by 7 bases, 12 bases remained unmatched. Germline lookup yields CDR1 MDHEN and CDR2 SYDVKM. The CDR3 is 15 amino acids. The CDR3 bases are TGTGCCAGCAGATTCCCGGGACAGTTTTGGCAGCCCCAGCATTTT. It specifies CASRFPGQFWQPQHF.

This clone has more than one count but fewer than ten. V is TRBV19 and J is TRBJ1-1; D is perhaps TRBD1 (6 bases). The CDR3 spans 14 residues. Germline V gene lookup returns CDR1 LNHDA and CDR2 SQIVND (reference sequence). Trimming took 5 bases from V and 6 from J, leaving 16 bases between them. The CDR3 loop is CASSLGQKRAEAFF. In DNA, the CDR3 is TGTGCCAGTAGTTTGGGACAAAAGAGGGCTGAAGCTTTCTTT.

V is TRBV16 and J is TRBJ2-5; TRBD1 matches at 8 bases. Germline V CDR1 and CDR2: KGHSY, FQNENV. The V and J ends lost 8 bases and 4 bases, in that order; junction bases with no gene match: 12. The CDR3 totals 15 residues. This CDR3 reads CASQEDRAVGETQYF. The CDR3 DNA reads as TGTGCCAGCCAGGAGGACAGGGCGGTAGGAGAGACCCAGTACTTC.

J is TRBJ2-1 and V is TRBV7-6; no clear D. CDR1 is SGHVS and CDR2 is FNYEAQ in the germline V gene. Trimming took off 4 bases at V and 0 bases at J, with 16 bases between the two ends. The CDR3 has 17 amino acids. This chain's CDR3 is CASSSDAGPRSYNEQFF. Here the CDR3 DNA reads TGTGCCAGCAGCTCCGATGCTGGGCCCCGCTCCTACAATGAGCAGTTCTTC.